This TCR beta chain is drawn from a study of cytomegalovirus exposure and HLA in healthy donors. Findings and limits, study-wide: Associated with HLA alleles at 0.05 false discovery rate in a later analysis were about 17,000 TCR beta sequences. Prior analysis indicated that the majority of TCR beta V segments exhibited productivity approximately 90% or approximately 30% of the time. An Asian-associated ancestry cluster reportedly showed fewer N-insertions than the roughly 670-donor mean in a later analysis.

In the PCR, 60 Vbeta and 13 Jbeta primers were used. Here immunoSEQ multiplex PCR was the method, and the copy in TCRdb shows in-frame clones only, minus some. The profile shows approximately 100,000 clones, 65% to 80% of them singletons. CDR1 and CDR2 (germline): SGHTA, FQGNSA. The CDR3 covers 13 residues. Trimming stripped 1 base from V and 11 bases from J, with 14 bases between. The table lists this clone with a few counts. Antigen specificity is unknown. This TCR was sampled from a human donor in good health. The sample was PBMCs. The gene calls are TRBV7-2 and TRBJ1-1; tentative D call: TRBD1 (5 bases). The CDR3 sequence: CASSLGAGVGAFF. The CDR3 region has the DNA TGTGCCAGCAGCTTAGGTGCGGGGGTGGGGGCTTTCTTT.